This T cell receptor beta chain appears in the sequencing data of a study of cytomegalovirus exposure and HLA in healthy donors. Study-wide background: Most donors, less than 85% of 398 genotyped, fell in the Caucasian-associated ancestry cluster. Study-wide results and limits: In an earlier analysis, about 90% or about 30%: the productive usage of most TCR beta V segments. Immune exposure data for these donors was limited to CMV serostatus.

Concerning this clone itself: Antigen: not known.

V shed 1 base and J shed 4 bases, with 6 bases lying between them. CDR3 size: 13 residues. Germline values: CDR1 SGHRS, CDR2 YFSETQ. PCR amplification relied on 60 Vbeta primers (plus 13 Jbeta primers). Profiled with immunoSEQ multiplex PCR; TCRdb holds only in-frame clones, not every one. The data show under 250,000 clones, almost 85% seen once. The receptor was derived from a woman between 50 and 59 years old in good health and CMV-seronegative. Material: PBMCs. The V gene is TRBV5-1, the J gene TRBJ2-1; no firm D call. CDR3 sequence (DNA): TGCGCCAGCAGCTTGTACACATACAATGAGCAGTTCTTC. It is translated as CASSLYTYNEQFF.